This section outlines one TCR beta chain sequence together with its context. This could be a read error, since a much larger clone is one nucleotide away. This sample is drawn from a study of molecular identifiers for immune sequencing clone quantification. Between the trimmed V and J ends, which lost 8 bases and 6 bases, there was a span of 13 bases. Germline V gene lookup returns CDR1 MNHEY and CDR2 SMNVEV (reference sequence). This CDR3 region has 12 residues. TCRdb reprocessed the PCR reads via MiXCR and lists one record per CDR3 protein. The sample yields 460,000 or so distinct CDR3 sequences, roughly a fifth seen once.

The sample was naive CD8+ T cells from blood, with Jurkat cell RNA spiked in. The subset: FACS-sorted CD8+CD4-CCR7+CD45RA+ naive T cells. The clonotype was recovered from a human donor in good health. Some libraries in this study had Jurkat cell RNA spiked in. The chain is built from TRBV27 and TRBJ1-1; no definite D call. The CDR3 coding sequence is TGTGCCAGCGGTTCCTCGCCGGCTGAAGCTTTCTTT. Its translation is CASGSSPAEAFF.